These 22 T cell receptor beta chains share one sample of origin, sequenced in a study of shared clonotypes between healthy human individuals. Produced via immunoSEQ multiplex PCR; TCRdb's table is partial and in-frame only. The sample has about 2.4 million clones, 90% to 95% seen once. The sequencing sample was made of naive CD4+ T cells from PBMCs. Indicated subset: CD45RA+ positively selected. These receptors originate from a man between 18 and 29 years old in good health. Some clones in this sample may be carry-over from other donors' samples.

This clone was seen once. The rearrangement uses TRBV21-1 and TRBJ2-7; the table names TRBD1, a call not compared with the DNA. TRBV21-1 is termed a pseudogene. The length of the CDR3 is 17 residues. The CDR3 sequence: CASLRAQTGAKPYEQYF. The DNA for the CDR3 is TGTGCCAGCCTCAGGGCCCAGACAGGGGCTAAGCCCTACGAGCAGTACTTC.

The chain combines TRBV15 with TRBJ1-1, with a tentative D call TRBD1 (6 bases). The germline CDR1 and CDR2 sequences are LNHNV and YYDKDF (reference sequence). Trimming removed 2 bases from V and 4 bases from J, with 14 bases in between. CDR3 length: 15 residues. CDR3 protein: CATSRTTGIATEAFF. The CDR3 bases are TGTGCCACCAGCAGAACCACAGGGATCGCCACTGAAGCTTTCTTT.

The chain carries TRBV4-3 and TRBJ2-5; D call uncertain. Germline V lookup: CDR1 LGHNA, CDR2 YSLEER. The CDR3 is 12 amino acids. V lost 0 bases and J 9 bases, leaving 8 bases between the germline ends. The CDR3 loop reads CASSQDAGAQYF. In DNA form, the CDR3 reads TGCGCCAGCAGCCAAGATGCCGGAGCCCAGTACTTC.

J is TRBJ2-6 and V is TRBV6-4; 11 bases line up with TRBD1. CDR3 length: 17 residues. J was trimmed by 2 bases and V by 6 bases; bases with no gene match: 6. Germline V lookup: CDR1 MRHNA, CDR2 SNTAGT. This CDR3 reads CASSPGTGGAGANVLTF. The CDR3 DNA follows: TGTGCCAGCAGCCCCGGGACAGGGGGGGCTGGGGCCAACGTCCTGACTTTC.

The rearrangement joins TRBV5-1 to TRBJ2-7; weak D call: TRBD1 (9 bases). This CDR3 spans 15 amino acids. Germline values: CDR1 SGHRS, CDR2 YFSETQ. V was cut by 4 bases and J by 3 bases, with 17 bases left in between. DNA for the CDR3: TGCGCCAGCAGCCCGGGGGGGACAGGGCTCTACGAGCAGTACTTC. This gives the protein CASSPGGTGLYEQYF. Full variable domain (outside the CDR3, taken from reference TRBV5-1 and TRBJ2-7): KAGVTQTPRYLIKTRGQQVTLSCSPISGHRSVSWYQQTPGQGLQFLFEYFSETQRNKGNFPGRFSGRQFSNSRSEMNVSTLELGDSALYLCASSPGGTGLYEQYFGPGTRLTVT.

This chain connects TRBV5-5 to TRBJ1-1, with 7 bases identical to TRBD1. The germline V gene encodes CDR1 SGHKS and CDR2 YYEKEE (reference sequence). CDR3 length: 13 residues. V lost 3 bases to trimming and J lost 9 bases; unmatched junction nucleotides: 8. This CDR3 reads CASSYSSGQKAFF. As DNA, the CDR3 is TGTGCCAGCAGCTACTCATCGGGACAGAAAGCTTTCTTT. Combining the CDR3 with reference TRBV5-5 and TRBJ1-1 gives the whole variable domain DAGVTQSPTHLIKTRGQQVTLRCSPISGHKSVSWYQQVLGQGPQFIFQYYEKEERGRGNFPDRFSARQFPNYSSELNVNALLLGDSALYLCASSYSSGQKAFFGQGTRLTVV.

CDR3 sequence reads: CASSSRDRGIIAYNEQFF. In DNA, the CDR3 is TGTGCCAGTAGTTCCCGGGACAGGGGTATCATAGCCTACAATGAGCAGTTCTTC. The rearrangement links TRBV19 to TRBJ2-1, with 10 bases fitting TRBD1. The CDR3 spans 18 residues. CDR1 LNHDA and CDR2 SQIVND come from the germline V gene (reference sequence). V trimming: 5 bases; J trimming: 2 bases; junction bases outside the gene matches: 12.

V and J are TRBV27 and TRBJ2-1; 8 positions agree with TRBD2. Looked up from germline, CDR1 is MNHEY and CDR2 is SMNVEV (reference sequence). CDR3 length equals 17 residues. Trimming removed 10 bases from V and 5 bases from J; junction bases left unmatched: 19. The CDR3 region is CATLLPGGSGADNEQFF. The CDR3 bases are TGTGCCACCCTTCTCCCGGGGGGTAGCGGGGCCGACAATGAGCAGTTCTTC.

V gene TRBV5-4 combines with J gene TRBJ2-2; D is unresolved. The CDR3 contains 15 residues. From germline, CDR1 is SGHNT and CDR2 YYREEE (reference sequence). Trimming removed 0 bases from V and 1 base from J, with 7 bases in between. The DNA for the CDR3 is TGTGCCAGCAGCTTGGACAGCCGGAACACCGGGGAGCTGTTTTTT. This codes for CASSLDSRNTGELFF.

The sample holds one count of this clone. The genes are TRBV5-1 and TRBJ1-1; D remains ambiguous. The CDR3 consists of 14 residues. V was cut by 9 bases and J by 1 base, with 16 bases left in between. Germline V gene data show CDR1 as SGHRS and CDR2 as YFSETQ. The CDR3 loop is CATRYKTENTEAFF. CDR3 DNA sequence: TGCGCCACCCGATATAAAACAGAGAACACTGAAGCTTTCTTT.

CDR3 DNA sequence: TGTGCCAGCAGGCCCCCTGGGACTGCCTACGAGCAGTACTTC. Translating gives CASRPPGTAYEQYF. The chain combines TRBV6-5 with TRBJ2-7, with D possibly being TRBD2 (6 bases). The CDR3 consists of 14 residues. V was trimmed by 6 bases and J by 2 bases, leaving 14 bases between them. CDR1 and CDR2 (germline): MNHEY, SVGAGI.

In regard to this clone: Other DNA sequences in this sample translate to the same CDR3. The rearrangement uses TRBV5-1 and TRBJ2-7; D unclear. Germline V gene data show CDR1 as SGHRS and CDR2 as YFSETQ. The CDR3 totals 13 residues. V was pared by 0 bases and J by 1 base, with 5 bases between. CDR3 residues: CASSLGASYEQYF. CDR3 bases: TGCGCCAGCAGCTTGGGAGCATCCTACGAGCAGTACTTC.

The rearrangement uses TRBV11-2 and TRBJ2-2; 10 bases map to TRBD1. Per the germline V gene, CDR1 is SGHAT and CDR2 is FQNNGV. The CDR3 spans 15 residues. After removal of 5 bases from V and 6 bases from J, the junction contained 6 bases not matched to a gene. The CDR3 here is CASSSTGQGSGELFF. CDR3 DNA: TGTGCCAGCAGCAGCACGGGACAGGGGTCCGGGGAGCTGTTTTTT.

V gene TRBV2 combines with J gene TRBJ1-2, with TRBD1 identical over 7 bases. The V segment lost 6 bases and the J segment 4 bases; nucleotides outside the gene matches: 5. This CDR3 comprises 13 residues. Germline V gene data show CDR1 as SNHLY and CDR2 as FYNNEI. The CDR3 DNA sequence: TGTGCCAGCAGGCCCGGGACAGCCTATGGCTACACCTTC. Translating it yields CASRPGTAYGYTF.

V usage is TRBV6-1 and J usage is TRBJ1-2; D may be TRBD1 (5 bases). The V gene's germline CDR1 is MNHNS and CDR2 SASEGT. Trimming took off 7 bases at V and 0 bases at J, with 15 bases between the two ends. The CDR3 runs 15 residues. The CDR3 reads CASTIGAQANYGYTF. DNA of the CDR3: TGTGCCAGCACTATTGGGGCCCAAGCTAACTATGGCTACACCTTC.

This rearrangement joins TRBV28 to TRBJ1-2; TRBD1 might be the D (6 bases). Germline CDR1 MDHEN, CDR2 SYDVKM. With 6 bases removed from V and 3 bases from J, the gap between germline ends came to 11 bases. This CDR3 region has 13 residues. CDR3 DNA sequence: TGTGCCAGCAGGAACAGGGTTGACTATGGCTACACCTTC. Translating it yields CASRNRVDYGYTF.

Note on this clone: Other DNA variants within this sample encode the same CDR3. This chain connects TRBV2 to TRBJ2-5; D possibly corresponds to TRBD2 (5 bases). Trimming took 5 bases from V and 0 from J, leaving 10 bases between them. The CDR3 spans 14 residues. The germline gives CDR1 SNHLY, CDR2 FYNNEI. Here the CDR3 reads CASSPGLNQETQYF. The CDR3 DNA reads TGTGCCAGCAGTCCAGGACTCAACCAAGAGACCCAGTACTTC.

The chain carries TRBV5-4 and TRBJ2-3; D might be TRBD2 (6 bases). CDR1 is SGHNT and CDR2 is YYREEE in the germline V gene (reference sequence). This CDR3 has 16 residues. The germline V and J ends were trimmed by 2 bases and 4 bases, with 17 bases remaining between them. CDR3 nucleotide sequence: TGTGCCAGCAGCTTCCCCTCTGCGGGACGCGCAGATACGCAGTATTTT. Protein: CASSFPSAGRADTQYF.

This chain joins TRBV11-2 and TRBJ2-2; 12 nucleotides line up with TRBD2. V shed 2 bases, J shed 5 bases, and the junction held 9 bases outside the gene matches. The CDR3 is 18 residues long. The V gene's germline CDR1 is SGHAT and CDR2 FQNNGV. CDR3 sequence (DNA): TGTGCCAGCAGCTTAAGGGCTAGCGGGAGGGCACGTACCGGGGAGCTGTTTTTT. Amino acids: CASSLRASGRARTGELFF.

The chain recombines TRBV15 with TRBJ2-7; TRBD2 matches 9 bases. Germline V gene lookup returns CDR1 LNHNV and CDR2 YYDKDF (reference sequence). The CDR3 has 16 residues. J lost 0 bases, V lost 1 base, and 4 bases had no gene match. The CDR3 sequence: CATSRVRSGSSYEQYF. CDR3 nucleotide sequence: TGTGCCACCAGCAGAGTTCGTAGCGGGAGCTCCTACGAGCAGTACTTC.

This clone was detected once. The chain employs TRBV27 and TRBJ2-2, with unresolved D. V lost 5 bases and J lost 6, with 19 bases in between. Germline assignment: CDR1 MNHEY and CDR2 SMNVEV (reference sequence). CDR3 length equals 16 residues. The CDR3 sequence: CASSPRPMASAGELFF. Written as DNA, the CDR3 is TGTGCCAGCAGTCCCCGGCCAATGGCCTCAGCCGGGGAGCTGTTTTTT.

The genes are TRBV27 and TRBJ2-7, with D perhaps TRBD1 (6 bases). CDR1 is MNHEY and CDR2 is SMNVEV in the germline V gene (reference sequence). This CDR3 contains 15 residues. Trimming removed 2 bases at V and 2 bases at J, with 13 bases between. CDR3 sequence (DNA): TGTGCCAGCAGTTTACGGCGGCAGGGGCCCTACGAGCAGTACTTC. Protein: CASSLRRQGPYEQYF.